The clone carrying this T cell receptor beta chain was seen more than once but under ten times. What it binds is unknown. One entry per CDR3 protein, called by TCRdb with MiXCR from the reads. Counted here are 560,000 or so distinct CDR3 sequences, approximately 15% occurring once; the ten biggest clones make up roughly a quarter. The sample is drawn from a study of T cell repertoires in cytomegalovirus infection. Study at large: CMV infection and matching HLA type were both indicated by public TCR beta signatures. Study-wide findings and caveats: The ex vivo response was dominated by HLA-C-restricted CMV-specific TCR beta clonotypes.

The CDR3 has 17 residues. Germline V gene lookup returns CDR1 MGHRA and CDR2 YSYEKL. V lost 3 bases, J lost 2 bases, and 18 bases lay in between. This chain uses TRBV4-1 with TRBJ2-3; D gene uncertain. The sequenced material came from CD8+ T cells from PBMCs. This sequence originates from a human donor in good health (CMV status not recorded). Some clones in this sample may be carry-over from other donors' samples. The CDR3 region has the DNA TGCGCCAGCAGCCATCCCCCAGTAAGGGAAGCCACAGATACGCAGTATTTT. It codes for CASSHPPVREATDTQYF.